This TCR beta chain is drawn from a study of CXCR3-negative and CXCR3-positive naive CD8 T cells. Sorts that each held 250,000 to 300,000 cells were run in triplicate for every CD8+ T cell subset. Libraries were UMI-labeled 5' RACE TRB cDNA. TCRdb reprocessed the 5' RACE reads and stores each CDR3 protein as one record, lacking DNA. The table gives about 39,000 distinct CDR3 sequences; the top ten clones make up about 8.4% of it. Concerning this clonotype itself: The target antigen is unknown.

Study-level points and caveats: Similarly elevated diversity marked both naive subsets, with memory CD8+ cells showing far lower diversity.

Material for sequencing was memory CD8+ T cells from blood. The TCR originated in a human donor in good health. Some clones in this sample may be carry-over from other donors' samples.

CDR3 sequence reads: CASGGTLGTQYF. The genes are TRBV7-9 and TRBJ2-5; TCRdb selects TRBD2, and the lack of DNA leaves this call unchecked. From germline, CDR1 is SEHNR and CDR2 FQNEAQ (reference sequence). The CDR3 contains 12 residues.